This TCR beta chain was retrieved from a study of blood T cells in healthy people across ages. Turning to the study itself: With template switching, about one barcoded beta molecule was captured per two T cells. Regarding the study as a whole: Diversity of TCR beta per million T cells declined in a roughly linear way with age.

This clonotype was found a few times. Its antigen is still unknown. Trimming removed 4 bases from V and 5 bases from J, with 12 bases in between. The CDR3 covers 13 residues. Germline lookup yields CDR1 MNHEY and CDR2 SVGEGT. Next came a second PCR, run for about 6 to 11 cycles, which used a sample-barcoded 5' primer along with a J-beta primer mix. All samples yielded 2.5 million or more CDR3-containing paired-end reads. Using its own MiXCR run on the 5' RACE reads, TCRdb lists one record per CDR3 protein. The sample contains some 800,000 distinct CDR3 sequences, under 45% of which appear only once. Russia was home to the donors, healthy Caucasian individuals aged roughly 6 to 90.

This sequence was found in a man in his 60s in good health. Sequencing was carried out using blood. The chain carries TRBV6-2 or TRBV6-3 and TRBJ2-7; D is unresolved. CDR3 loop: CASSSGRLNEQYF. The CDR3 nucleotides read TGTGCCAGCAGTTCCGGCAGGTTGAACGAGCAGTACTTC.